One and the same sample provided the 25 T cell receptor beta chains below, sequenced in a study of blood T cells in healthy people across ages (dated by TCRdb to about 2015). Library construction relied on 5' RACE. The data were produced on an Illumina HiSeq 2500. The second PCR ran for roughly 7 to 12 cycles and used a J-beta primer mix along with a sample-barcoded 5' primer. TCRdb's own reprocessing of the public reads used fastp at Q25 and MiXCR and kept productive beta chains. CDR3 protein duplicates are merged, each entry listing the most common genes and DNA. Counted in this sample were about 940,000 distinct CDR3 sequences; 48% of them appeared once. Jointly, the top ten make up around an eighth of the sample. The specimen was blood. Receptors originate from a man between 25 and 39 years old in good health.

This clonotype was picked up a small number of times. The chain has TRBV12-3 or TRBV12-4 and TRBJ1-5; TRBD1 matches 9 bases. The CDR3 has 14 residues. J gave up 7 bases and V 5 bases, and 6 bases lay outside the gene matches. CDR3 nucleotides: TGTGCCAGCAGTGGGGGACAGGGTTTGCAGCCCCAGCATTTT. This gives the protein CASSGGQGLQPQHF.

This clonotype turned up a few times. The J gene is TRBJ2-7, the V gene TRBV3-1; 7 nucleotides agree with TRBD1. There are 15 residues in the CDR3. V shed 4 bases and J 2 bases; nucleotides not matched to a gene: 8. Germline V gene lookup returns CDR1 LGHDT and CDR2 YNNKEL (reference sequence). The CDR3 sequence: CASSRGQVQAYEQYF. CDR3 DNA: TGTGCCAGCAGCCGAGGACAGGTGCAGGCCTACGAGCAGTACTTC.

This clonotype was found many times. The chain has TRBV4-1 and TRBJ1-6; 9 bases map to TRBD1. V shed 3 bases and J 10 bases; nucleotides not matched to a gene: 10. The length of the CDR3 is 16 residues. CDR1 and CDR2 from the germline V gene are MGHRA and YSYEKL. CDR3 DNA: TGCGCCAGCAGCCACCAGGGACAGGGCTTCGCCTCACCCCTCCACTTT. Protein product: CASSHQGQGFASPLHF.

This clonotype was picked up many times. The rearrangement uses TRBV6-4 and TRBJ2-5; D is uncertain. Trimming took 2 bases from V and 2 from J, leaving 6 bases between them. Germline CDR1 reads MRHNA; CDR2 reads SNTAGT. This CDR3 is built from 13 residues. CDR3 sequence (DNA): TGTGCCAGCAGTGACGGACCACAAGAGACCCAGTACTTC. It encodes CASSDGPQETQYF.

The chain carries TRBV7-3 and TRBJ1-1; D gene uncertain. The germline gives CDR1 SGHTA, CDR2 FQGTGA. CDR3 size: 16 residues. V was cut by 2 bases and J by 1 base, with 14 bases left in between. The CDR3 DNA sequence: TGTGCCAGCAGCTTATTCCCCGCCGGGCAGAACACTGAAGCTTTCTTT. Protein product: CASSLFPAGQNTEAFF.

This clonotype was counted a few times. This rearrangement joins TRBV5-1 to TRBJ2-1; 10 bases fit TRBD1. The CDR3 spans 16 residues. CDR1 is SGHRS and CDR2 is YFSETQ in the germline V gene. The J segment lost 3 bases and the V segment lost 4 bases, leaving 7 bases of the junction unmatched. CDR3 in amino acids: CASSPFDRGLYNEQFF. The CDR3 DNA is TGCGCCAGCAGCCCCTTCGACAGGGGGCTCTACAATGAGCAGTTCTTC. Based on the CDR3 plus reference TRBV5-1 and TRBJ2-1, the full variable domain is KAGVTQTPRYLIKTRGQQVTLSCSPISGHRSVSWYQQTPGQGLQFLFEYFSETQRNKGNFPGRFSGRQFSNSRSEMNVSTLELGDSALYLCASSPFDRGLYNEQFFGPGTRLTVL.

The chain combines TRBV20-1 with TRBJ2-3, with 9 bases that match TRBD2. The CDR3 spans 17 residues. Trimming cost V 0 bases and J 4 bases; bases outside gene matches: 11. Germline-derived CDR1 and CDR2 are DFQATT and SNEGSKA (reference sequence). The DNA for the CDR3 is TGCAGTGCTAGAGACGGCGGGGGGGCCAATCCCCCAGATACGCAGTATTTT. Its translation is CSARDGGGANPPDTQYF.

This clonotype was detected a few times. The chain links TRBV6-2 or TRBV6-3 to TRBJ2-1; 9 bases align to TRBD2. Germline loops: CDR1 MNHEY, CDR2 SVGEGT. The CDR3 totals 15 residues. The J segment lost 4 bases and the V segment lost 6 bases, leaving 7 bases of the junction unmatched. CDR3 nucleotide sequence: TGTGCCAGCAGCACGGGTAGCGGGGGATACAATGAGCAGTTCTTC. Translating it yields CASSTGSGGYNEQFF.

The CDR3 DNA follows: TGCAGTGCTTTTGCAGGGACAGGGGTCCTCTATAGCAATCAGCCCCAGCATTTT. This gives the protein CSAFAGTGVLYSNQPQHF. V gene TRBV20-1 combines with J gene TRBJ1-5; TRBD1 matches 10 bases. J lost 0 bases, V lost 5 bases, and 13 bases had no gene match. The germline gives CDR1 DFQATT, CDR2 SNEGSKA (reference sequence). The CDR3 spans 18 residues.

This clonotype was observed a few times. The gene calls are TRBV7-9 and TRBJ2-7; tentative D call: TRBD2 (5 bases). Germline V gene lookup returns CDR1 SEHNR and CDR2 FQNEAQ (reference sequence). This CDR3 has 13 residues. V gave up 1 base and J gave up 2 bases, with 6 bases separating them. CDR3 in amino acids: CASSLEEAYEQYF. CDR3 DNA: TGTGCCAGCAGCTTAGAGGAGGCCTACGAGCAGTACTTC.

The genes are TRBV7-2 and TRBJ2-3, with D perhaps TRBD1 or TRBD2 (5 bases each). Germline CDR1 reads SGHTA; CDR2 reads FQGNSA. The CDR3 length is 13 residues. Trimming stripped 3 bases from V and 4 bases from J, with 8 bases between. The CDR3 sequence: CASSFVGADTQYF. CDR3 in DNA: TGTGCCAGCAGCTTTGTGGGGGCAGATACGCAGTATTTT.

A few counts support this clonotype. V and J are TRBV29-1 and TRBJ1-1; a possible D gene is TRBD1 (6 bases). The V gene lost 4 bases and the J gene lost 5 bases, with 14 bases spanning the gap. Germline loops: CDR1 SQVTM, CDR2 ANQGSEA. The CDR3 consists of 13 residues. The DNA of the CDR3 is TGCAGCGTTGGGTGGGGGGCTCTGACTGAAGCTTTCTTT. It is translated as CSVGWGALTEAFF.

This chain joins TRBV15 and TRBJ2-3, with 9 bases that match TRBD2. With 4 bases clipped from V and 3 bases from J, the junction kept 8 bases outside the gene matches. The CDR3 has 16 amino acids. CDR1 and CDR2 from the germline V gene are LNHNV and YYDKDF (reference sequence). The CDR3 loop is CATSKYASGDTDTQYF. Written as DNA, the CDR3 is TGTGCCACCAGCAAATACGCTAGCGGGGATACAGATACGCAGTATTTT.

This chain links TRBV4-1 with TRBJ1-1, with 7 bases fitting TRBD1. The CDR3 length is 17 residues. The V gene's germline CDR1 is MGHRA and CDR2 YSYEKL. The V gene end was trimmed by 1 base and the J gene end by 0 bases; junction bases not matched to a gene: 8. This CDR3 reads CASSQVRQGGVNTEAFF. The CDR3 region has the DNA TGCGCCAGCAGCCAAGTTAGACAGGGAGGGGTGAACACTGAAGCTTTCTTT.

CDR3 sequence (DNA): TGTGCCAGCAGCCCTCTCAAGAACACCGGGGAGCTGTTTTTT. Encoded protein: CASSPLKNTGELFF. The chain combines TRBV7-3 with TRBJ2-2; D remains unclear. The V end was cut by 5 bases, the J end by 1 base, with 8 bases between. The CDR3 has 14 residues. The V gene's germline CDR1 is SGHTA and CDR2 FQGTGA.

This clonotype has only a few counts. The chain links TRBV24-1 to TRBJ2-1; 9 bases are a match to TRBD1. V lost 3 bases, J lost 5 bases, and 7 bases stayed unmatched. Germline-derived CDR1 and CDR2 are KGHDR and SFDVKD. The CDR3 consists of 16 residues. The CDR3 DNA follows: TGTGCCACCAGTGATCCCCGGACAGGGGAAGACAATGAGCAGTTCTTC. Residues: CATSDPRTGEDNEQFF.

The chain carries TRBV12-3 or TRBV12-4 and TRBJ1-2; D not resolved. There are 15 residues in the CDR3. V lost 4 bases and J lost 6, with 18 bases in between. Written as DNA, the CDR3 is TGTGCCAGCAGTTGGGGAGCAAAGGAGGTAGATGGCTACACCTTC. It encodes CASSWGAKEVDGYTF.

The chain combines TRBV4-2 with TRBJ2-1, with 9 bases lining up with TRBD2. Germline values: CDR1 LGHNA, CDR2 YNFKEQ. V lost 0 bases, J lost 4 bases, and 7 bases stayed unmatched. There are 17 residues in the CDR3. DNA for the CDR3: TGTGCCAGCAGCCAAGATCTGGCGGGGGGGCAGTACAATGAGCAGTTCTTC. Protein: CASSQDLAGGQYNEQFF.

For the CDR3, the DNA is TGCAGTGCTAGAGAGGTGGGGGGGGACTATGGCTACACCTTC. It yields the protein CSAREVGGDYGYTF. V gene TRBV20-1 combines with J gene TRBJ1-2, with a possible D match to TRBD1 (5 bases). Trimming took off 0 bases at V and 3 bases at J, with 11 bases between the two ends. This CDR3 comprises 14 residues. The germline V gene encodes CDR1 DFQATT and CDR2 SNEGSKA (reference sequence).

The chain uses TRBV6-6 and TRBJ2-1, with 8 bases fitting TRBD1. The V gene's germline CDR1 is MNHNY and CDR2 SVGAGI (reference sequence). J lost 7 bases, V lost 0 bases, and 5 bases had no gene match. This CDR3 comprises 15 residues. CDR3 DNA: TGTGCCAGCAGTTACTCAGGACAGGGTAAGAATGAGCAGTTCTTC. Translated: CASSYSGQGKNEQFF.

The genes are TRBV6-1 and TRBJ1-5; 7 bases match TRBD1. CDR1 MNHNS and CDR2 SASEGT come from the germline V gene. After removal of 6 bases from V and 7 bases from J, the junction contained 6 bases not matched to a gene. CDR3 length: 13 amino acids. CDR3 in amino acids: CASRLTGRQPQHF. The CDR3 nucleotides read TGTGCCAGCAGATTGACAGGGCGGCAGCCCCAGCATTTT.

This clonotype has ten or more counts. V and J are TRBV12-3 or TRBV12-4 and TRBJ2-2; D possibly matches TRBD1 or TRBD2 (5 bases each). CDR3 length: 13 residues. The V end lost 5 bases, the J end lost 3 bases, and 7 bases lay between the germline ends. The CDR3 DNA reads as TGTGCCAGCAGTGGGACGGACACCGGGGAGCTGTTTTTT. This codes for CASSGTDTGELFF.

This chain connects TRBV9 to TRBJ2-5; 8 bases line up with TRBD2. The CDR3 totals 18 residues. V dropped 5 bases and J dropped 2; count of bases not matched to a gene: 17. The germline V gene encodes CDR1 SGDLS and CDR2 YYNGEE. The CDR3 loop reads CASSEGKSSGARQETQYF. The CDR3, as DNA: TGTGCCAGCAGTGAGGGGAAGAGTAGCGGGGCCCGACAAGAGACCCAGTACTTC.

This chain uses TRBV20-1 with TRBJ2-4; 9 bases map to TRBD2. The J call may not be correct, given that the DNA end is closer to TRBJ2-7. There are 14 residues in the CDR3. CDR1 is DFQATT, CDR2 SNEGSKA, per germline (reference sequence). The CDR3 nucleotides are TGCAGTGCTAGAGAGCGGGGGGGCCGCTACGAGCAGTACTTC. This codes for CSARERGGRYEQYF.

V is TRBV12-3 or TRBV12-4 and J is TRBJ2-1; 13 nucleotides line up with TRBD2. The CDR3 consists of 15 residues. Losses at the gene ends were 5 bases for V and 8 bases for J; bases not matched to a gene: 6. The CDR3 sequence: CASSALAGGRYEQFF. CDR3 coding DNA: TGTGCCAGCAGTGCACTAGCGGGGGGGCGGTATGAGCAGTTCTTC.